Each of the 22 T cell receptor beta chains below was sequenced from the same sample in a study of T cell responses to AZD1222 COVID-19 vaccine. Libraries were prepared by immunoSEQ multiplex PCR; TCRdb keeps only in-frame clonotypes and omits some of them. The sample carries over 85,000 clones, 80% to 90% recorded once. Sequencing was performed on peripheral blood, taken 28 days after the second AZD1222 dose. The receptors come from an adult who received the AZD1222 COVID-19 vaccine.

This clone was seen only once. This rearrangement joins TRBV5-1 to TRBJ1-2; 7 nucleotides align to TRBD1. The V gene end was trimmed by 4 bases and the J gene end by 4 bases; junction bases not matched to a gene: 10. The CDR3 loop spans 15 amino acids. The germline gives CDR1 SGHRS, CDR2 YFSETQ. The CDR3 region has the DNA TGCGCCAGCAGCCGGGACAGCTCCCCGGGCTATGGCTACACCTTC. Its protein is CASSRDSSPGYGYTF.

The rearrangement links TRBV30 to TRBJ2-7; perhaps TRBD2 as D (6 bases). Between the trimmed V and J ends, which lost 4 bases and 5 bases, there was a span of 21 bases. Germline assignment: CDR1 GTSNPN and CDR2 SVGIG (reference sequence). The CDR3 runs 15 residues. The CDR3 DNA is TGTGCCTGGACCCATGGCAGCGGGTTCCTAAACGAGCAGTACTTC. This gives the protein CAWTHGSGFLNEQYF.

The CDR3 loop is CASSRDRSYGYTF. The CDR3 coding sequence is TGTGCCAGCAGTCGGGACAGGTCCTATGGCTACACCTTC. The J gene is TRBJ1-2, the V gene TRBV12-3 or TRBV12-4; 8 bases match TRBD1. Unmatched junction bases numbered 3, after V lost 5 bases and J lost 4 bases. The CDR3 totals 13 residues.

V gene TRBV19 combines with J gene TRBJ2-7; 8 nucleotides align to TRBD1. The germline V gene encodes CDR1 LNHDA and CDR2 SQIVND (reference sequence). Trimming removed 3 bases from V and 0 bases from J; junction bases left unmatched: 4. The CDR3 covers 15 residues. The CDR3 bases are TGTGCCAGTAGTATCAGGGGGCAATCCTCCTACGAGCAGTACTTC. Translated: CASSIRGQSSYEQYF.

The chain combines TRBV2 with TRBJ1-6; no clear D gene. Germline V lookup: CDR1 SNHLY, CDR2 FYNNEI. Between the trimmed V and J ends, which lost 6 bases and 8 bases, there was a span of 5 bases. The CDR3 runs to 11 residues. CDR3 in DNA: TGTGCCAGCAGCCCCTATTCACCCCTCCACTTT. It codes for CASSPYSPLHF.

This clone was found once. The chain employs TRBV6-5 and TRBJ1-6, with TRBD1 identical over 9 bases. After removal of 6 bases from V and 9 bases from J, the junction contained 9 bases not matched to a gene. Germline V lookup: CDR1 MNHEY, CDR2 SVGAGI. This CDR3 region has 15 residues. Here the CDR3 DNA reads TGTGCCAGCAGATTCACAGGGGGCGTTAGTTCACCCCTCCACTTT. Residues: CASRFTGGVSSPLHF.

The chain links TRBV10-3 to TRBJ1-5, with D unresolved. Trimming pared 8 bases from V and 1 base from J, leaving 12 bases between. This CDR3 has 14 amino acids. Germline values: CDR1 ENHRY, CDR2 SYGVKD. The CDR3 DNA follows: TGTGCCATCGGTCTTGGAGGAAGCAATCAGCCCCAGCATTTT. This codes for CAIGLGGSNQPQHF.

This clone was picked up a small number of times. Other DNA sequences in this sample translate to the same CDR3. The chain couples TRBV6-5 to TRBJ1-6; TRBD1 matches at 8 bases. J lost 9 bases, V lost 3 bases, and 7 bases had no gene match. Germline V gene data show CDR1 as MNHEY and CDR2 as SVGAGI. The CDR3 spans 15 residues. The CDR3 loop is CASSYFDRGGSPLHF. The CDR3 region has the DNA TGTGCCAGCAGTTATTTCGACAGGGGTGGTTCACCCCTCCACTTT.

This sequence joins TRBV7-2 and TRBJ2-7; TRBD1 agrees at 9 bases. The V segment lost 1 base and the J segment 4 bases; nucleotides outside the gene matches: 5. Germline CDR1 SGHTA, CDR2 FQGNSA. CDR3 length: 15 residues. The CDR3 reads CASSLDYGTGYEQYF. In DNA, the CDR3 is TGTGCCAGCAGCTTAGATTATGGGACAGGGTACGAGCAGTACTTC.

The CDR3 spells CSVNGQGAGANVLTF. The CDR3 DNA is TGCAGCGTTAACGGACAGGGAGCTGGGGCCAACGTCCTGACTTTC. The chain recombines TRBV29-1 with TRBJ2-6; 8 nucleotides agree with TRBD1. This CDR3 has 15 residues. The V and J ends lost 5 bases and 2 bases, in that order; junction bases with no gene match: 5. Germline CDR1 reads SQVTM; CDR2 reads ANQGSEA.

The rearrangement uses TRBV5-1 and TRBJ1-2, with a weak D call TRBD1 (5 bases). V gave up 1 base and J gave up 3 bases, with 10 bases separating them. Germline CDR1 SGHRS, CDR2 YFSETQ. The CDR3 has 14 residues. The chain's CDR3 is CASSLSTGDYGYTF. The CDR3, as DNA: TGCGCCAGCAGCTTGAGCACGGGGGACTATGGCTACACCTTC.

The chain carries TRBV19 and TRBJ2-1; D is undetermined. This CDR3 contains 15 residues. In germline, CDR1 is LNHDA, CDR2 SQIVND (reference sequence). Trimming took 3 bases from V and 4 from J, leaving 13 bases between them. Written as DNA, the CDR3 is TGTGCCAGTAGTATTTTAGCAACTACTTACAATGAGCAGTTCTTC. Residues: CASSILATTYNEQFF.

The J gene is TRBJ1-1, the V gene TRBV6-1, with TRBD1 matching over 7 bases. CDR3 size: 13 residues. The ends lost 2 bases at V and 4 bases at J; junction bases unmatched: 1. The germline CDR1 and CDR2 sequences are MNHNS and SASEGT. CDR3 region: CASSEPGGTEAFF. CDR3 coding DNA: TGTGCCAGCAGTGAACCAGGGGGCACTGAAGCTTTCTTT.

V gene TRBV19 combines with J gene TRBJ1-1; 10 nucleotides match TRBD1. V trimming: 8 bases; J trimming: 0 bases; junction bases outside the gene matches: 9. The CDR3 sequence is 16 residues long. Germline values: CDR1 LNHDA, CDR2 SQIVND (reference sequence). CDR3 nucleotide sequence: TGTGCCAGTTCCCAACCGGGACAGGGGCTGAACACTGAAGCTTTCTTT. The encoded protein is CASSQPGQGLNTEAFF.

The chain uses TRBV6-5 and TRBJ2-3; the D gene is possibly TRBD1 (6 bases). The CDR3 is 14 residues long. Germline CDR1 reads MNHEY; CDR2 reads SVGAGI. With 7 bases removed from V and 1 base from J, the gap between germline ends came to 12 bases. The chain's CDR3 is CASKIPGGTDTQYF. DNA of the CDR3: TGTGCCAGCAAGATCCCAGGGGGCACAGATACGCAGTATTTT.

CDR3 bases: TGCAGCGCGACTAGCGGAGGAGAGACCCAGTACTTC. Translation gives CSATSGGETQYF. V is TRBV29-1 and J is TRBJ2-5; TRBD2 agrees at 9 bases. The junction had 4 bases not matched to a gene; V was cut back by 7 bases and J by 4 bases. CDR3 length equals 12 residues. Germline values: CDR1 SQVTM, CDR2 ANQGSEA.

The rearrangement links TRBV28 to TRBJ2-1; a possible D gene is TRBD2 (6 bases). The V gene lost 4 bases and the J gene lost 0 bases, with 16 bases spanning the gap. Germline CDR1 reads MDHEN; CDR2 reads SYDVKM. The CDR3 is 17 amino acids. CDR3 in DNA: TGTGCCAGCAGTTCCGCGACTAGTTATAGCTCCTACAATGAGCAGTTCTTC. This sequence encodes CASSSATSYSSYNEQFF.

This chain connects TRBV29-1 to TRBJ1-2, with TRBD1 identical over 8 bases. CDR3 size: 14 residues. CDR1 SQVTM and CDR2 ANQGSEA come from the germline V gene. Losses at the gene ends were 7 bases for V and 7 bases for J; bases not matched to a gene: 14. The CDR3 region is CSGANPGGAAGYTF. The CDR3 DNA sequence: TGCAGCGGGGCGAATCCAGGGGGCGCCGCTGGCTACACCTTC.

J is TRBJ1-5 and V is TRBV28, with D unresolved. The CDR3 sequence is 12 residues long. Germline V CDR1 and CDR2: MDHEN, SYDVKM. V gave up 2 bases and J gave up 3 bases, with 2 bases separating them. The CDR3 protein is CASSLPNQPQHF. The CDR3 DNA reads as TGTGCCAGCAGTTTACCCAATCAGCCCCAGCATTTT.

V usage is TRBV3-1 (or the pseudogene TRBV3-2) and J usage is TRBJ1-2; maybe TRBD1 (6 bases). CDR1 and CDR2 from the germline V gene are LGHDT and YNNKEL (reference sequence). V was clipped by 0 bases and J by 8 bases, with 16 bases between them. The CDR3 extends over 15 amino acids. The CDR3 sequence: CASSQDTGTTRGYTF. For the CDR3, the DNA is TGTGCCAGCAGCCAAGATACAGGGACAACAAGAGGCTACACCTTC.

The V and J genes are TRBV6-5 and TRBJ2-3, with D unclear. V lost 6 bases and J lost 6, with 16 bases in between. This CDR3 contains 14 residues. The germline gives CDR1 MNHEY, CDR2 SVGAGI. The CDR3 loop reads CASRTDPGVDTQYF. The CDR3 DNA is TGTGCCAGCAGGACCGACCCAGGAGTTGATACGCAGTATTTT.

This chain uses TRBV28 with TRBJ1-3; no firm D call. Germline loops: CDR1 MDHEN, CDR2 SYDVKM. V was shortened by 7 bases and J by 2 bases, with 12 bases between the two germline ends. The CDR3 sequence is 14 residues long. CDR3 sequence (DNA): TGTGCCAGCATCGGAGGCGGCCCTGGAAACACCATATATTTT. Translated: CASIGGGPGNTIYF. Complete variable domain (other parts from reference TRBV28 and TRBJ1-3): DVKVTQSSRYLVKRTGEKVFLECVQDMDHENMFWYRQDPGLGLRLIYFSYDVKMKEKGDIPEGYSVSREKKERFSLILESASTNQTSMYLCASIGGGPGNTIYFGEGSWLTVV.